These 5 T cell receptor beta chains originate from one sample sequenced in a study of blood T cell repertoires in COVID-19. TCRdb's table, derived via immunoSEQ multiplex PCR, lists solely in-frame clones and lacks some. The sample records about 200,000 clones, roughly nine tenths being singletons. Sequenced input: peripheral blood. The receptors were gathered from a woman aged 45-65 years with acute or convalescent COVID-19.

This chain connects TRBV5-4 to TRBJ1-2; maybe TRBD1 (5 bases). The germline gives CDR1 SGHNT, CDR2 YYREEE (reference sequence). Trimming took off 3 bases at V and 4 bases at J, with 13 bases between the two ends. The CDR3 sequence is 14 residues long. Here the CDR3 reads CASSSLIGAYGYTF. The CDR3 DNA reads TGTGCCAGCAGCTCCTTGATTGGGGCCTATGGCTACACCTTC.

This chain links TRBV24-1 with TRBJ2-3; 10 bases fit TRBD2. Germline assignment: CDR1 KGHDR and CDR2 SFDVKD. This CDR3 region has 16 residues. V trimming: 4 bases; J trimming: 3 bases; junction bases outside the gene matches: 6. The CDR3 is CATSDSGTSATDTQYF. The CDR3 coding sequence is TGTGCCACCAGTGACTCCGGGACTAGCGCGACAGATACGCAGTATTTT.

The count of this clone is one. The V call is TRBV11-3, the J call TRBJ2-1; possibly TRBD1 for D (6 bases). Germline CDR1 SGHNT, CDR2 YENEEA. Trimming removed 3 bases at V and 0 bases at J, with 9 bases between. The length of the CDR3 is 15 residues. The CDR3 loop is CASSFTGPSYNEQFF. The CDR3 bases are TGTGCCAGCAGCTTTACAGGGCCCTCCTACAATGAGCAGTTCTTC.

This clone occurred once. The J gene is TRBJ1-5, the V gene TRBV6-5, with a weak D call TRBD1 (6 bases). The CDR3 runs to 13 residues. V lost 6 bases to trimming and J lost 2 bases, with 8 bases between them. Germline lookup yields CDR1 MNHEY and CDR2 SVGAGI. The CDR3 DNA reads TGTGCCAGCAGAGCAGGGGGCAATCAGCCCCAGCATTTT. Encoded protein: CASRAGGNQPQHF.

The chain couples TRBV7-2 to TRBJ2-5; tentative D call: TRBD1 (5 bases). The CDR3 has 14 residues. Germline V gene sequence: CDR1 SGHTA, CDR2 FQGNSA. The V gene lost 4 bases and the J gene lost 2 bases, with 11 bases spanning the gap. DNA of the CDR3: TGTGCCAGCAGCTACCTGGGGCCTCAAGAGACCCAGTACTTC. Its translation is CASSYLGPQETQYF.